This TCR beta chain is from a study of OX40 agonist ivuxolimab in advanced cancers. Study results and limitations: Among some nonresponders, normalized T-cell clonal expansion was also low. At 0.1 to 3.0 mg/kg, CD4+ and CD8+ blood T cells expanded clonally by week 6. CD8+ T cells were the subset that, on average, had more expanded clones than CD4+.

This clone has more than one count but fewer than ten. Its antigen is undetermined. CDR1 and CDR2 from the germline V gene are ENHRY and SYGVKD. Unmatched junction bases numbered 7, after V lost 0 bases and J lost 6 bases. The CDR3 covers 15 residues. Profiled with immunoSEQ multiplex PCR; TCRdb holds only in-frame clones, not every one. The data hold around 65,000 clones, with about 89% observed a single time. Researchers took blood at baseline, on cycle 4 day 1, and on cycle 7 day 1. This chain connects TRBV10-3 to TRBJ2-7, with 8 bases matching TRBD2. This TCR came from an adult with an advanced solid tumor such as melanoma, head and neck, liver or kidney cancer. Sequenced here: CD4+ or CD8+ T cells sorted from blood, sampled in a trial of the OX40 agonist ivuxolimab. The CDR3 is CAISESKREKGEQYF. In nucleotides, the CDR3 is TGTGCCATCAGTGAGTCGAAGCGGGAGAAGGGCGAGCAGTACTTC.